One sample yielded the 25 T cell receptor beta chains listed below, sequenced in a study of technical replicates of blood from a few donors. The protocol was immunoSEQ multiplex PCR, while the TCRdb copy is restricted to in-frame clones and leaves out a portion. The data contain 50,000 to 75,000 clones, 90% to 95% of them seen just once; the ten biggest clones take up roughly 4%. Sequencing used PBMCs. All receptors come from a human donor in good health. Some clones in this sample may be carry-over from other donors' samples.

For the CDR3, the DNA is TGTGCCAGCAGCTTAGATACTAGCGGGTCAGAGCAGTTCTTC. It translates to CASSLDTSGSEQFF. The chain couples TRBV7-9 to TRBJ2-1; TRBD2 aligns across 9 bases. V was clipped by 1 base and J by 10 bases; unmatched bases: 5. This CDR3 has 14 amino acids. The V gene's germline CDR1 is SEHNR and CDR2 FQNEAQ (reference sequence).

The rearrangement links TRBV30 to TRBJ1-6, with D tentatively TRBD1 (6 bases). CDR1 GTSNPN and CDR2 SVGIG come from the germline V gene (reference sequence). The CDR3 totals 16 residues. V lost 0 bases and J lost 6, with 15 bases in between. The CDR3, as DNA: TGTGCCTGGAGTGTGACGGGGGGCGCGGGTAATTCACCCCTCCACTTT. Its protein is CAWSVTGGAGNSPLHF.

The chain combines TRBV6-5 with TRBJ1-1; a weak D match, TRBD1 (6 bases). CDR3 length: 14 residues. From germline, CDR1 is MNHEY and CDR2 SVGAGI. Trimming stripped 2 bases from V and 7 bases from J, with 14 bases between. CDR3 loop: CASSYQGRGNEAFF. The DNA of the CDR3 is TGTGCCAGCAGTTACCAGGGGCGCGGTAATGAAGCTTTCTTT.

CDR3 sequence (DNA): TGTGCCAGCAGCTTGGGGACAGGAGCTTACGAGCAGTACTTC. This translates into CASSLGTGAYEQYF. The chain is built from TRBV5-4 and TRBJ2-7; 7 bases align to TRBD1. Looked up from germline, CDR1 is SGHNT and CDR2 is YYREEE (reference sequence). The CDR3 loop spans 14 amino acids. J lost 4 bases, V lost 0 bases, and 4 bases had no gene match.

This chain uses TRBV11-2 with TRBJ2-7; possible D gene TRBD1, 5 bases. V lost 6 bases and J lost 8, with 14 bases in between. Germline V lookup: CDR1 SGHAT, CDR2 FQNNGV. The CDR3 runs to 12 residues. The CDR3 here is CASSQGQGKQYF. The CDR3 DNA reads TGTGCCAGCAGTCAAGGGCAGGGTAAGCAGTACTTC.

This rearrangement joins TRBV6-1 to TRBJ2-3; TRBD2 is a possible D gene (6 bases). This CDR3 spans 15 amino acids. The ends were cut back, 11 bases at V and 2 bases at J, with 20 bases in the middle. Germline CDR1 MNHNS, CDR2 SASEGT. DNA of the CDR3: TGTGCCTCCCGGGGGAGCCGGGGTAACACAGATACGCAGTATTTT. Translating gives CASRGSRGNTDTQYF.

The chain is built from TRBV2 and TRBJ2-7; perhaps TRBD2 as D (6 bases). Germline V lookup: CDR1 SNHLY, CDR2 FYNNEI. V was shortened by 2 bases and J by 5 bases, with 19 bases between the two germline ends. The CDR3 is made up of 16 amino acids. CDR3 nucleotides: TGTGCCAGCAGTGAACCGGGACTTCCTGTCGACGACGAGCAGTACTTC. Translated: CASSEPGLPVDDEQYF.

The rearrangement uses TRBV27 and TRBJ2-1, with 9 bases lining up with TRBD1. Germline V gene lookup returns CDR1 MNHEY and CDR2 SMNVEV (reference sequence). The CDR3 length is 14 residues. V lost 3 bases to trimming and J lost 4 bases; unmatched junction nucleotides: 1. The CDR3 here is CASSFGTGYNEQFF. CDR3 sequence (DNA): TGTGCCAGCAGTTTCGGGACAGGGTACAATGAGCAGTTCTTC.

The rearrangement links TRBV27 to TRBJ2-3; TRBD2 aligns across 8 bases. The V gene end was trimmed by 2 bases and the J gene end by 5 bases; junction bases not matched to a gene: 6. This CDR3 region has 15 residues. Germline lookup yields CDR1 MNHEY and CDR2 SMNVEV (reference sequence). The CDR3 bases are TGTGCCAGCAGTTTAGACGGGAGGGCCGTAGATACGCAGTATTTT. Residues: CASSLDGRAVDTQYF.

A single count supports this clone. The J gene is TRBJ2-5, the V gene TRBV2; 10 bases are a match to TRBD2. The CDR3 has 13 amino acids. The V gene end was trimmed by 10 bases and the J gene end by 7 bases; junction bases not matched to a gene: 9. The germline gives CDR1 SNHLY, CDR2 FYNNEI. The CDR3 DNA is TGTGCCACAGAAGCGGGGGGGCTTGTGACCCAGTACTTC. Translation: CATEAGGLVTQYF.

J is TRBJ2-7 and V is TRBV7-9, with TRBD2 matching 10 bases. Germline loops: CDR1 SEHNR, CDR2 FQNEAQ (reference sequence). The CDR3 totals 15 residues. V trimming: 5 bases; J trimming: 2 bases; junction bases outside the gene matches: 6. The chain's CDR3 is CASSPSSGGAYEQYF. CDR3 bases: TGTGCCAGCAGCCCCTCGAGCGGGGGGGCCTACGAGCAGTACTTC.

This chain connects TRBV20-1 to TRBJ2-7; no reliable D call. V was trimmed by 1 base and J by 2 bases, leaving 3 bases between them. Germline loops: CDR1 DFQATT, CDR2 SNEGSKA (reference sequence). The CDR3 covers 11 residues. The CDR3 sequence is CSARAAYEQYF. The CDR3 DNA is TGCAGTGCTAGAGCTGCCTACGAGCAGTACTTC.

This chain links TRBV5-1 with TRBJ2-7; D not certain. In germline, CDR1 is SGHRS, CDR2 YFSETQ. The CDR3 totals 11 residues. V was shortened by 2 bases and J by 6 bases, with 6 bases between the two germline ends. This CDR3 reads CASSFQREQYF. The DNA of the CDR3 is TGCGCCAGCAGCTTCCAGCGCGAGCAGTACTTC.

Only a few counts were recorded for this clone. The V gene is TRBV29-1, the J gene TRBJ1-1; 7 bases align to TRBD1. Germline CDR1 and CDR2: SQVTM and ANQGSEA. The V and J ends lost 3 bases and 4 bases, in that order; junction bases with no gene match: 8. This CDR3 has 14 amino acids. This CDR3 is CSVDHDRDVTEAFF. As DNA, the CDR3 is TGCAGCGTTGACCATGACAGGGATGTCACTGAAGCTTTCTTT.

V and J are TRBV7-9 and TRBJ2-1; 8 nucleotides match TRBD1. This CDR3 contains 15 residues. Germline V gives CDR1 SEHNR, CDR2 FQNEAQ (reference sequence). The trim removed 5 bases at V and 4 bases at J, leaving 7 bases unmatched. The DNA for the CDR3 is TGTGCCAGCAGCCGTGGACAGGGTGTATACAATGAGCAGTTCTTC. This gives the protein CASSRGQGVYNEQFF.

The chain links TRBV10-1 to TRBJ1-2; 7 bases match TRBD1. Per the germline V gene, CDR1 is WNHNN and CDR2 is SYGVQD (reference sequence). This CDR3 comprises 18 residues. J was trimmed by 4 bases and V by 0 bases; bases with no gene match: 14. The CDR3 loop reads CASSESGPRQGEPYGYTF. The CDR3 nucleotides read TGCGCCAGCAGTGAGTCTGGCCCCCGACAGGGTGAACCCTATGGCTACACCTTC.

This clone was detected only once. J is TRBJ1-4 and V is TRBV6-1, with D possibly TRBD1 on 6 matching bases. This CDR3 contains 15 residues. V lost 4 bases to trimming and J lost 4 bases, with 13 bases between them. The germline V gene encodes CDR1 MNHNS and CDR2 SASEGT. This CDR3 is CASSAERQVNEKLFF. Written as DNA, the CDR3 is TGTGCCAGCAGTGCCGAGCGACAGGTTAATGAAAAACTGTTTTTT.

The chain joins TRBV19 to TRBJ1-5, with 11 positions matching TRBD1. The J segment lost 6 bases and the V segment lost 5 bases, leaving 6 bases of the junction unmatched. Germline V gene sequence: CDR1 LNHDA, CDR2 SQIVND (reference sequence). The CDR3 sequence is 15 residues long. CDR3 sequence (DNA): TGTGCCAGTAGTCGGGACAGGGGGATCAGTCAGCCCCAGCATTTT. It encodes CASSRDRGISQPQHF.

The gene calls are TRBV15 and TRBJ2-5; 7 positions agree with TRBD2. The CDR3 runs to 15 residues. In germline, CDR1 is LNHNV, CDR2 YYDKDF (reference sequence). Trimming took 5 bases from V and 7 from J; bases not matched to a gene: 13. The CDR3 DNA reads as TGTGCCACCAGCCCCCTACTAGCGCCCGAATGGACCCAGTACTTC. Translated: CATSPLLAPEWTQYF.

CDR3 protein: CASSLVGDRGSSYEQYF. CDR3 sequence (DNA): TGTGCCAGCAGCTTGGTAGGGGACAGGGGGAGCTCCTACGAGCAGTACTTC. This chain joins TRBV5-6 and TRBJ2-7; TRBD1 matches at 11 bases. After removal of 0 bases from V and 0 bases from J, the junction contained 5 bases not matched to a gene. This CDR3 region has 17 residues. The V gene's germline CDR1 is SGHDT and CDR2 YYEEEE.

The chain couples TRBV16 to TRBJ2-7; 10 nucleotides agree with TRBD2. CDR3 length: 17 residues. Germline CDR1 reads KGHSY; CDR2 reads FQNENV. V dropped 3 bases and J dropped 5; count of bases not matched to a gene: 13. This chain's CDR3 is CASSHPSASGRMDEQYF. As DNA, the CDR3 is TGTGCCAGCAGCCACCCTTCGGCTAGCGGGAGAATGGACGAGCAGTACTTC.

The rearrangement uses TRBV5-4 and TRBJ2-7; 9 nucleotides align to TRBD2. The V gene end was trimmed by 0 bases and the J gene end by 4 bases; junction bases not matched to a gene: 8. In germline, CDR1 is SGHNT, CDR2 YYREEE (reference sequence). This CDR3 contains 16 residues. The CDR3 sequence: CASSLALGSGSYEQYF. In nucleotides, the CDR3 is TGTGCCAGCAGCTTGGCCCTTGGTAGCGGGAGTTACGAGCAGTACTTC.

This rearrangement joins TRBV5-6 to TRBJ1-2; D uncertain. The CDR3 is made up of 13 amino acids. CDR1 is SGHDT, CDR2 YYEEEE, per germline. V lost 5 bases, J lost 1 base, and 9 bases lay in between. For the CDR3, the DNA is TGTGCCAGCAGTTTCAGTAATAACTATGGCTACACCTTC. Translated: CASSFSNNYGYTF.

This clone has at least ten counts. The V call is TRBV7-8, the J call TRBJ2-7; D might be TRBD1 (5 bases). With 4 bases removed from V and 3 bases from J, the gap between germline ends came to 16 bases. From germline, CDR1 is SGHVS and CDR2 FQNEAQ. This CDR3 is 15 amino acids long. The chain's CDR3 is CASSSPWGSHYEQYF. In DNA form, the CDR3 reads TGTGCCAGCAGCTCCCCCTGGGGCAGCCACTACGAGCAGTACTTC.

The DNA of the CDR3 is TGTGCCAGCAGTTACAGGACAGAGCGGCCTGAAGCTTTCTTT. As protein: CASSYRTERPEAFF. V usage is TRBV6-5 and J usage is TRBJ1-1; perhaps TRBD1 as D (6 bases). Looked up from germline, CDR1 is MNHEY and CDR2 is SVGAGI. The CDR3 sequence is 14 residues long. The V and J ends lost 2 bases and 6 bases respectively, with 13 bases between them.